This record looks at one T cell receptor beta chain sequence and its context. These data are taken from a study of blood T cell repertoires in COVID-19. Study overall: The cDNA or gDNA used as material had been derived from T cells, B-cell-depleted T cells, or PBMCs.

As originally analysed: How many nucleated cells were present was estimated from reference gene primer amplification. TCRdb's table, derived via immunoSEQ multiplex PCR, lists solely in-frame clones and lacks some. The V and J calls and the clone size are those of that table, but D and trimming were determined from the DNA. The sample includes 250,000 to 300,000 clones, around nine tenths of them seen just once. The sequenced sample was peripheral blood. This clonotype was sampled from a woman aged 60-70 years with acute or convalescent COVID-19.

The CDR3 DNA reads TGTGCCAGTAGTGGCGACAGTACAAACAATCAGCCCCAGCATTTT. Amino acid sequence: CASSGDSTNNQPQHF. V is TRBV19 and J is TRBJ1-5; a weak D match, TRBD1 (5 bases). V was trimmed by 5 bases and J by 3 bases, leaving 14 bases between them. The CDR3 runs to 15 residues. The germline V gene has CDR1 LNHDA and CDR2 SQIVND (reference sequence). Full variable domain (missing parts from reference TRBV19 and TRBJ1-5): DGGITQSPKYLFRKEGQNVTLSCEQNLNHDAMYWYRQDPGQGLRLIYYSQIVNDFQKGDIAEGYSVSREKKESFPLTVTSAQKNPTAFYLCASSGDSTNNQPQHFGDGTRLSIL.